A selection of T cell receptor beta chains follows, all from one sample in a study of T cell clones after liver transplantation. Method: immunoSEQ multiplex PCR; TCRdb's copy keeps in-frame clones and lacks some. The repertoire holds 70,000 to 80,000 clones, with 90% as singletons. The sample in question was CD4+ T cells from blood, obtained before liver transplant. The source is a human donor who received a liver transplant. CDR3s include the opening cysteine and the closing phenylalanine or tryptophan. The D gene is left open where the match is weak. Clone size is shown for a subset of rows, as once, few, many or a class of expanded clone.

once	TRBJ2-7	TRBD1	TRBV7-9	12	CASSPAGGEQYF	TGTGCCAGCAGCCCCGCAGGGGGCGAGCAGTACTTC
-	TRBJ1-1	-	TRBV10-2	16	CASRSGGTIQNTEAFF	TGCGCCAGCCGGAGCGGCGGGACCATCCAGAACACTGAAGCTTTCTTT
-	TRBJ2-1	-	TRBV7-8	17	CASSPAPLTGSYNEQFF	TGTGCCAGCAGCCCCGCCCCCCTTACGGGGTCCTACAATGAGCAGTTCTTC
-	TRBJ2-1	-	TRBV12-5	13	CASGSFPYNEQFF	TGTGCTAGTGGTTCCTTCCCCTACAATGAGCAGTTCTTC
few	TRBJ2-3	-	TRBV20-1	11	CSANVPDTQYF	TGCTCTGCTAATGTGCCAGATACGCAGTATTTT
-	TRBJ1-6	-	TRBV4-2	14	CASSQASYNSPLHF	TGTGCCAGCAGCCAAGCCTCCTATAATTCACCCCTCCACTTT
-	TRBJ2-5	TRBD1	TRBV5-1	14	CASRLRGGAETQYF	TGCGCCAGCAGATTGAGAGGGGGCGCGGAGACCCAGTACTTC
-	TRBJ2-5	-	TRBV7-9	15	CASSLAQAGEETQYF	TGTGCCAGCAGCTTAGCGCAAGCGGGTGAAGAGACCCAGTACTTC
-	TRBJ1-2	-	TRBV11-1	16	CASSLDRRGSNYGYTF	TGTGCCAGCAGCTTAGACCGCAGGGGATCCAACTATGGCTACACCTTC
-	TRBJ2-1	-	TRBV14	13	CASSQDLDGTQFF	TGTGCCAGCAGCCAAGATCTGGATGGGACCCAGTTCTTC
-	TRBJ1-6	-	TRBV5-6	15	CASSRDPEGNSPLHF	TGTGCCAGCAGCCGAGACCCCGAGGGTAATTCACCCCTCCACTTT
-	TRBJ1-2	-	TRBV5-8	12	CASSYGNYGYTF	TGTGCCAGCAGCTATGGGAACTATGGCTACACCTTC
-	TRBJ2-7	-	TRBV5-5	15	CASSLVAVSSYEQYF	TGTGCCAGCAGCTTGGTCGCGGTTAGCTCCTACGAGCAGTACTTC
-	TRBJ2-1	-	TRBV7-2	14	CASSLEDRINEQFF	TGTGCCAGCAGCTTAGAAGACAGAATAAATGAGCAGTTCTTC
-	TRBJ1-2	TRBD1	TRBV2	13	CASSFGQGDGYTF	TGTGCCAGCAGTTTCGGACAGGGGGATGGCTACACCTTC
-	TRBJ1-3	-	TRBV19	14	CASTKFDTGNTIYF	TGTGCCAGTACTAAGTTCGACACTGGAAACACCATATATTTT
-	TRBJ2-1	TRBD1	TRBV6-5	15	CASSYGTGTGNEQFF	TGTGCCAGCAGTTACGGGACAGGGACGGGAAATGAGCAGTTCTTC
once	TRBJ1-1	-	TRBV7-9	14	CASSLVGGNTEAFF	TGTGCCAGCAGCTTAGTCGGGGGCAACACTGAAGCTTTCTTT
-	TRBJ2-1	-	TRBV19	13	CASSTQGYNEQFF	TGTGCCAGTAGTACACAGGGCTACAATGAGCAGTTCTTC
-	TRBJ1-2	TRBD1	TRBV7-2	15	CASSLFRRTGSGYTF	TGTGCCAGCAGCTTATTCAGACGGACAGGGAGTGGCTACACCTTC
-	TRBJ2-1	TRBD2	TRBV2	15	CASSRLAGSYNEQFF	TGTGCCAGCAGTAGGCTAGCGGGCTCGTACAATGAGCAGTTCTTC
-	TRBJ2-5	TRBD2	TRBV4-2	18	CASSRYQLLAGRQETQYF	TGTGCCAGCAGCCGTTACCAGCTACTAGCGGGACGGCAAGAGACCCAGTACTTC
-	TRBJ1-1	-	TRBV11-3	13	CASSNPRVAEAFF	TGTGCCAGCAGCAACCCTCGGGTAGCTGAAGCTTTCTTT
-	TRBJ2-3	TRBD2	TRBV7-3	15	CASSRLAGVSDTQYF	TGTGCCAGCAGTCGATTAGCGGGGGTGTCAGATACGCAGTATTTT
-	TRBJ1-5	TRBD1	TRBV2	17	CASSEEPGTGVNQPQHF	TGTGCCAGCAGTGAAGAGCCCGGGACAGGGGTGAATCAGCCCCAGCATTTT
-	TRBJ1-4	-	TRBV5-1	14	CASSLERGNEKLFF	TGCGCCAGCAGCTTGGAAAGGGGCAATGAAAAACTGTTTTTT
once	TRBJ2-1	TRBD2	TRBV13	15	CASSSRTSGYNEQFF	TGTGCCAGCAGCTCCCGGACTAGCGGTTACAATGAGCAGTTCTTC
-	TRBJ1-2	-	TRBV2	13	CASSGTANYGYTF	TGTGCCAGCAGTGGGACAGCTAACTATGGCTACACCTTC
-	TRBJ2-7	TRBD2	TRBV2	15	CASSPLAGVTYEQYF	TGTGCCAGCAGTCCCTTAGCGGGAGTCACCTACGAGCAGTACTTC
-	TRBJ2-5	TRBD2	TRBV5-4	15	CASSRAGPGEETQYF	TGTGCCAGCAGCCGAGCGGGACCAGGAGAAGAGACCCAGTACTTC
-	TRBJ2-7	TRBD2	TRBV5-1	14	CASSFGSGAYEQYF	TGCGCCAGCAGCTTTGGGAGCGGGGCCTACGAGCAGTACTTC
once	TRBJ2-3	-	TRBV5-1	15	CASNLRDSGTDTQYF	TGCGCCAGCAACCTTAGGGATTCGGGCACAGATACGCAGTATTTT
-	TRBJ2-7	TRBD1	TRBV2	16	CASSLGLGGSSYEQYF	TGTGCCAGCAGCCTAGGATTAGGGGGCTCGTCCTACGAGCAGTACTTC
-	TRBJ2-1	-	TRBV7-9	14	CASSWASSYNEQFF	TGTGCCAGCAGCTGGGCCTCCTCCTACAATGAGCAGTTCTTC
-	TRBJ2-5	-	TRBV5-1	13	CASSPGDQETQYF	TGCGCCAGCTCGCCCGGGGATCAAGAGACCCAGTACTTC
few	TRBJ2-7	-	TRBV7-2	13	CASSQDRFYEQYF	TGTGCCAGCAGCCAAGACAGGTTCTACGAGCAGTACTTC
-	TRBJ2-5	TRBD2	TRBV11-3	16	CASSLEASGSQETQYF	TGTGCCAGCAGCTTAGAGGCTAGCGGGAGCCAAGAGACCCAGTACTTC
-	TRBJ1-2	-	TRBV27	14	CASSLKGGSYGYTF	TGTGCCAGCAGTTTAAAGGGCGGGAGCTATGGCTACACCTTC
-	TRBJ2-7	-	TRBV6-1	10	CAAGLYEQYF	TGTGCCGCGGGACTGTACGAGCAGTACTTC
-	TRBJ2-2	-	TRBV25-1	13	CASRATFTGELFF	TGTGCCAGCAGAGCGACCTTCACCGGGGAGCTGTTTTTT
-	TRBJ2-2	-	TRBV11-3	15	CASSLDLAASGELFF	TGTGCCAGCAGCTTAGATCTAGCCGCGTCCGGGGAGCTGTTTTTT
-	TRBJ2-7	-	TRBV21-1	16	CASSKDKGQGSYEQYF	TGTGCCAGCAGCAAAGACAAGGGACAGGGTTCCTACGAGCAGTACTTC
-	TRBJ2-5	TRBD1	TRBV11-2	17	CASSLAPSTGAIVTQYF	TGTGCCAGCAGCTTAGCCCCCTCGACAGGGGCGATAGTGACCCAGTACTTC
many	TRBJ1-1	-	TRBV14	11	CASRLSKGAFF	TGTGCCAGCAGGCTTTCCAAGGGAGCTTTCTTT
-	TRBJ2-3	-	TRBV5-4	11	CASSMTDTQYF	TGTGCCAGCAGCATGACAGATACGCAGTATTTT
-	TRBJ2-3	-	TRBV19	13	CASSSVRADTQYF	TGTGCCAGTAGTAGTGTACGGGCAGATACGCAGTATTTT
-	TRBJ1-2	TRBD1	TRBV7-8	14	CASSLGDRVYGYTF	TGTGCCAGCAGCTTAGGGGACAGGGTCTATGGCTACACCTTC
-	TRBJ2-5	TRBD2	TRBV14	16	CASSQDLLAGKETQYF	TGTGCCAGCAGCCAAGACTTACTAGCGGGGAAAGAGACCCAGTACTTC
-	TRBJ2-3	-	TRBV10-1	14	CASSEYGPTDTQYF	TGCGCCAGCAGTGAGTACGGCCCCACAGATACGCAGTATTTT
-	TRBJ2-7	TRBD2	TRBV28	16	CASSPPLSGRPGEQYF	TGTGCCAGCAGTCCACCACTTAGCGGGAGGCCCGGTGAGCAGTACTTC
-	TRBJ2-5	TRBD1	TRBV7-9	15	CASSKWDRNQETQYF	TGTGCCAGCAGCAAATGGGACAGGAACCAAGAGACCCAGTACTTC
-	TRBJ2-1	TRBD2	TRBV5-1	15	CASSTGLAGHNEQFF	TGCGCCAGCAGCACGGGACTAGCGGGCCACAATGAGCAGTTCTTC
once	TRBJ1-1	-	TRBV18	15	CASSPGRRGNTEAFF	TGTGCCAGCTCACCAGGTCGCAGGGGGAACACTGAAGCTTTCTTT
-	TRBJ2-3	TRBD1	TRBV6-1	15	CASSGDRGGTDTQYF	TGTGCCAGCAGTGGGGACAGGGGAGGAACAGATACGCAGTATTTT
few	TRBJ1-5	-	TRBV2	13	CASSEEVGQPQHF	TGTGCCAGCAGTGAAGAGGTTGGTCAGCCCCAGCATTTT
-	TRBJ2-1	TRBD1	TRBV10-3	14	CAISGRDRLNEQFF	TGTGCCATCAGTGGAAGGGACAGACTCAATGAGCAGTTCTTC
-	TRBJ1-3	-	TRBV29-1	13	CSVERQFGNTIYF	TGCAGCGTTGAACGCCAATTCGGAAACACCATATATTTT
-	TRBJ2-3	-	TRBV7-2	14	CASSDSGPTDTQYF	TGTGCCAGCAGCGATAGCGGCCCGACAGATACGCAGTATTTT
-	TRBJ2-2	TRBD1	TRBV19	14	CATGDRGNTGELFF	TGTGCCACCGGGGACAGGGGGAACACCGGGGAGCTGTTTTTT